A single sample gave rise to the 2 T cell receptor beta chains below, sequenced in a study of T cell responses to AZD1222 COVID-19 vaccine. Here immunoSEQ multiplex PCR was the method, and the copy in TCRdb shows in-frame clones only, minus some. This sample has approximately 130,000 clones, with roughly 93% found just once. Sequenced material: peripheral blood, taken on day 0 of AZD1222 vaccination. The receptor set was obtained from an adult in good health.

As concerns this clone: A read error may account for a junction end that differs from germline. V gene TRBV7-7 combines with J gene TRBJ2-2, with D perhaps given as TRBD1 or TRBD2 (6 bases each). The CDR3 spans 16 residues. The germline CDR1 and CDR2 sequences are SSHAT and FNYEAQ (reference sequence). The CDR3 protein is CASSPRGAPNTGELFF. In DNA, the CDR3 is TGTGCTAGCAGCCCGAGGGGGGCCCCGAACACCGGGGAGCTGTTTTTT.

This rearrangement joins TRBV30 to TRBJ1-5; D gene uncertain. The CDR3 is made up of 12 amino acids. CDR1 and CDR2 (germline): GTSNPN, SVGIG (reference sequence). V was clipped by 0 bases and J by 8 bases, with 8 bases between them. The CDR3 is CAWSVTAEPQHF. The DNA for the CDR3 is TGTGCCTGGAGTGTAACCGCGGAGCCCCAGCATTTT.